These 15 T cell receptor beta chains originate from one sample sequenced in a study of T cells in Graves' hyperthyroidism and ophthalmopathy. Researchers amplified the TCR beta CDR3 regions from RNA transcripts. Carried out on the TCR CDR3, a first-round RT-PCR used the HTBI primer set. MiXCR was run by TCRdb on the multiplex PCR reads, yielding one entry per CDR3 protein. The sample records roughly 380,000 distinct CDR3 sequences, about 14% being singletons. The sample taken for sequencing was blood. These TCRs come from an older woman with Graves' hyperthyroidism.

This clonotype was recorded at least ten times. The V gene is TRBV11-2, the J gene TRBJ1-2; 9 bases fit TRBD1. V was clipped by 1 base and J by 6 bases; unmatched bases: 0. CDR1 SGHAT and CDR2 FQNNGV come from the germline V gene. This CDR3 is built from 13 residues. CDR3 nucleotides: TGTGCCAGCAGCTTAGGGACAGGGGATGGCTACACCTTC. This gives the protein CASSLGTGDGYTF.

A remark on this clonotype: This may be a read error, as it is one base from a much larger clone. The V and J genes are TRBV20-1 and TRBJ2-5, with TRBD1 identical over 7 bases. V gave up 6 bases and J gave up 0 bases; unmatched junction bases: 4. This CDR3 has 13 residues. Looked up from germline, CDR1 is DFQATT and CDR2 is SNEGSKA (reference sequence). CDR3 sequence reads: CSAPGQHQETQYF. CDR3 bases: TGCAGTGCCCCGGGACAGCACCAAGAGACCCAGTACTTC.

This clonotype was seen a single time. A single base separates this from a much larger clone, so it may be a read error. Since the CDR3 does not end with the conserved phenylalanine or tryptophan, this likely comes from a read error. The V and J genes are TRBV5-1 and TRBJ2-7; 8 nucleotides line up with TRBD1. Germline CDR1 and CDR2: SGHRS and YFSETQ. CDR3 size: 14 residues. V was pared by 5 bases and J by 4 bases, with 8 bases of the junction left unmatched. CDR3: CASRADRAAYEQYS. CDR3 sequence (DNA): TGCGCCAGCAGAGCGGACAGGGCAGCGTACGAGCAGTACTCC.

The chain couples TRBV5-1 to TRBJ2-7; D not certain. This CDR3 comprises 14 residues. V was shortened by 0 bases and J by 2 bases, with 9 bases between the two germline ends. CDR1 and CDR2 from the germline V gene are SGHRS and YFSETQ. This CDR3 is CASSLEGSPYEQYF. Here the CDR3 DNA reads TGCGCCAGCAGCTTGGAGGGATCCCCCTACGAGCAGTACTTC.

The V call is TRBV7-9, the J call TRBJ1-6, with a possible D match to TRBD1 (5 bases). This CDR3 region has 15 residues. Germline CDR1 and CDR2: SEHNR and FQNEAQ (reference sequence). The CDR3 nucleotides read TGTGCTGCCGGGGCGGGGCTCGGGTTTGGTTCACCCCTCCACTTT. Amino acids: CAAGAGLGFGSPLHF. The full variable domain, its missing parts supplied by reference TRBV7-9 and TRBJ1-6, is DTGVSQNPRHKITKRGQNVTFRCDPISEHNRLYWYRQTLGQGPEFLTYFQNEAQLEKSRLLSDRFSAERPKGSFSTLEIQRTEQGDSAMYLCAAGAGLGFGSPLHFGNGTRLTVT.

This clonotype was counted many times. This sequence joins TRBV11-3 and TRBJ2-5; 7 bases map to TRBD1. J lost 2 bases, V lost 5 bases, and 11 bases had no gene match. The CDR3 contains 16 residues. Looked up from germline, CDR1 is SGHNT and CDR2 is YENEEA. CDR3 region: CASSRQGIGGQETQYF. CDR3 coding DNA: TGTGCCAGCAGCCGACAGGGAATAGGCGGTCAAGAGACCCAGTACTTC. The variable domain in full, with the rest retrieved from reference TRBV11-3 and TRBJ2-5, is EAGVVQSPRYKIIEKKQPVAFWCNPISGHNTLYWYLQNLGQGPELLIRYENEEAVDDSQLPKDRFSAERLKGVDSTLKIQPAELGDSAVYLCASSRQGIGGQETQYFGPGTRLLVL.

This clonotype was seen ten or more times. The chain has TRBV12-3 or TRBV12-4 and TRBJ1-2; D uncertain. Trimming shortened V by 2 bases and J by 2 bases, and 6 bases separated the two germline ends. The CDR3 is 13 amino acids. CDR3 amino acids: CASSLRHNYGYTF. For the CDR3, the DNA is TGTGCCAGCAGTTTAAGGCACAACTATGGCTACACCTTC.

Ten or more counts support this clonotype. The CDR3 DNA is TGTGCCAGCGCCCGGGACAGTAACTATGGCTACACCTTC. This codes for CASARDSNYGYTF. This chain connects TRBV6-1 to TRBJ1-2; 7 bases match TRBD1. V trimming: 8 bases; J trimming: 1 base; junction bases outside the gene matches: 4. The CDR3 has 13 amino acids. Germline CDR1 is MNHNS and CDR2 is SASEGT.

The table lists this clonotype with many counts. This chain connects TRBV4-1 to TRBJ2-3, with D perhaps TRBD1 (6 bases). Trimming took 3 bases from V and 0 from J, leaving 10 bases between them. CDR3 length: 15 residues. Germline-derived CDR1 and CDR2 are MGHRA and YSYEKL. The CDR3 DNA is TGCGCCAGCAGCCACGACGGACAGAGCACAGATACGCAGTATTTT. Protein product: CASSHDGQSTDTQYF.

This clonotype was observed at least ten times. This rearrangement joins TRBV20-1 to TRBJ2-1, with 11 bases matching TRBD2. The V gene's germline CDR1 is DFQATT and CDR2 SNEGSKA (reference sequence). This CDR3 spans 16 amino acids. The junction had 12 bases not matched to a gene; V was cut back by 3 bases and J by 8 bases. CDR3 nucleotides: TGCAGTGCTAGCTCCCTAACTAGCGGGAGACCCGATGAGCAGTTCTTC. As protein: CSASSLTSGRPDEQFF.

This clonotype came up many times. The gene calls are TRBV7-9 and TRBJ1-2; TRBD1 might be the D (6 bases). The CDR3 totals 16 residues. V shed 4 bases and J shed 3 bases, with 18 bases lying between them. Germline V lookup: CDR1 SEHNR, CDR2 FQNEAQ (reference sequence). CDR3 nucleotides: TGTGCCAGCAGCTCCCCCCGGCAGGGGTTCGACTATGGCTACACCTTC. Its protein is CASSSPRQGFDYGYTF.

In its sample, this clonotype was seen many times. The rearrangement joins TRBV19 to TRBJ2-1, with D possibly called TRBD1 or TRBD2 (5 bases each). The germline CDR1 and CDR2 sequences are LNHDA and SQIVND (reference sequence). V lost 9 bases and J 7 bases, leaving 13 bases between the germline ends. This CDR3 has 12 residues. The CDR3 reads CASLSGLNEQFF. The DNA of the CDR3 is TGTGCCAGCCTTTCGGGGCTGAATGAGCAGTTCTTC.

In its sample, this clonotype was seen a few times. The chain links TRBV7-6 to TRBJ1-5; no clear D. Germline CDR1 and CDR2: SGHVS and FNYEAQ. V lost 6 bases, J lost 2 bases, and 14 bases lay in between. The CDR3 totals 15 residues. The DNA of the CDR3 is TGTGCCAGCAGTCCCCTAGCGTCGGGCAATCAGCCCCAGCATTTT. Its translation: CASSPLASGNQPQHF.

The gene calls are TRBV12-5 and TRBJ1-1; maybe TRBD1 (6 bases). Germline CDR1 and CDR2: LGHNT and FRNRAP. CDR3 size: 16 residues. Deletions cut 1 base from V and 4 bases from J, with 16 bases between. For the CDR3, the DNA is TGTGCTAGTGGTTTGGCCGGGCTGGGGGGCGTCACTGAAGCTTTCTTT. Protein product: CASGLAGLGGVTEAFF.

This clonotype was observed many times. The chain links TRBV5-1 to TRBJ2-3; unclear D gene. Looked up from germline, CDR1 is SGHRS and CDR2 is YFSETQ. Trimming left V 1 base short and J 1 base short, with 10 bases between. CDR3 length equals 15 residues. CDR3 DNA: TGCGCCAGCAGCTTGACCCCCAGTGGCACAGATACGCAGTATTTT. As protein: CASSLTPSGTDTQYF. The whole variable domain, filled in from reference TRBV5-1 and TRBJ2-3, reads KAGVTQTPRYLIKTRGQQVTLSCSPISGHRSVSWYQQTPGQGLQFLFEYFSETQRNKGNFPGRFSGRQFSNSRSEMNVSTLELGDSALYLCASSLTPSGTDTQYFGPGTRLTVL.